The text below deals with one TCR beta chain. Trimming stripped 4 bases from V and 8 bases from J, with 12 bases between. Germline V gene data show CDR1 as LGHDT and CDR2 as YNNKEL (reference sequence). This CDR3 contains 13 residues. For the second PCR, which ran for about 6 to 11 cycles, a sample-barcoded 5' primer and a J-beta primer mix were used. A template-switch adaptor with 12 random nucleotides tagged each cDNA molecule. TCRdb fed the 5' RACE reads into MiXCR, producing one record per CDR3 protein. The sample includes approximately 900,000 distinct CDR3 sequences, roughly 43% of them seen just once. The sample originates from a study of blood T cells in healthy people across ages.

The chain uses TRBV3-1 and TRBJ2-1; D tentatively reads TRBD1 or TRBD2 (5 bases each). Sequenced sample: blood. This clonotype was sampled from a man between 25 and 39 years old in good health. The CDR3 coding sequence is TGTGCCAGCAGCCGGGGACCTGAAGATGAGCAGTTCTTC. Its protein is CASSRGPEDEQFF.